One sample yielded the 5 T cell receptor beta chains listed below, sequenced in a study of breast tumors, draining lymph nodes, adjacent tissues. Breast cancer patients provided tissue from their axillary draining lymph nodes. TCRdb itself ran the multiplex PCR reads through MiXCR, one entry per CDR3 protein. The sample has about 200,000 distinct CDR3 sequences; around 34% are singletons. The specimen was axillary lymph node tissue. These receptors all stem from a female donor with breast cancer. Some clones in this sample may be carry-over from other donors' samples.

This clonotype was seen more than once but under ten times. The chain uses TRBV5-4 and TRBJ2-1; perhaps TRBD2 as D (7 bases). The V end was cut by 4 bases, the J end by 0 bases, with 20 bases between. Germline V gene lookup returns CDR1 SGHNT and CDR2 YYREEE (reference sequence). CDR3 length: 18 amino acids. This CDR3 is CASSPGRGAGGSYNEQFF. The CDR3 DNA sequence: TGTGCCAGCAGCCCGGGTCGGGGGGCGGGTGGCTCCTACAATGAGCAGTTCTTC.

The chain couples TRBV20-1 to TRBJ1-4, with 8 positions matching TRBD1. Trimming at V came to 4 bases and at J to 5 bases, leaving 3 bases not matched to a gene. There are 13 residues in the CDR3. From germline, CDR1 is DFQATT and CDR2 SNEGSKA (reference sequence). CDR3 sequence reads: CSATRDRNEKLFF. CDR3 DNA: TGCAGTGCTACACGGGACAGGAATGAAAAACTGTTTTTT.

The chain's CDR3 is CASSLEHGYTF. Written as DNA, the CDR3 is TGTGCCAGCAGTTTGGAACATGGCTACACCTTC. V and J are TRBV28 and TRBJ1-2; D not certain. Germline V gene lookup returns CDR1 MDHEN and CDR2 SYDVKM. V lost 3 bases and J 6 bases, leaving 5 bases between the germline ends. This CDR3 is 11 amino acids long.

CDR3 bases: TGTGCCACCAGCAGAGGGGGGGACAGGGGGCTCGATAATTCACCCCTCCACTTT. It is translated as CATSRGGDRGLDNSPLHF. The genes are TRBV15 and TRBJ1-6; 12 positions agree with TRBD1. V lost 1 base to trimming and J lost 5 bases; unmatched junction nucleotides: 6. Germline-derived CDR1 and CDR2 are LNHNV and YYDKDF (reference sequence). The CDR3 contains 18 residues. The full variable domain, in which reference TRBV15 and TRBJ1-6 provide the parts outside the CDR3, is DAMVIQNPRYQVTQFGKPVTLSCSQTLNHNVMYWYQQKSSQAPKLLFHYYDKDFNNEADTPDNFQSRRPNTSFCFLDIRSPGLGDTAMYLCATSRGGDRGLDNSPLHFGNGTRLTVT.

With respect to this clonotype: A junction boundary mismatches the germline segment, possibly from a read error. The CDR3 loop is CASSPRGGGTNVLTF. The CDR3, as DNA: TGTGCCAGCAGCCCCCGGGGTGGTGGGACCAACGTCCTGACTTTC. The chain has TRBV7-2 and TRBJ2-6; possibly TRBD2 for D (5 bases). The CDR3 has 15 amino acids. Looked up from germline, CDR1 is SGHTA and CDR2 is FQGNSA.